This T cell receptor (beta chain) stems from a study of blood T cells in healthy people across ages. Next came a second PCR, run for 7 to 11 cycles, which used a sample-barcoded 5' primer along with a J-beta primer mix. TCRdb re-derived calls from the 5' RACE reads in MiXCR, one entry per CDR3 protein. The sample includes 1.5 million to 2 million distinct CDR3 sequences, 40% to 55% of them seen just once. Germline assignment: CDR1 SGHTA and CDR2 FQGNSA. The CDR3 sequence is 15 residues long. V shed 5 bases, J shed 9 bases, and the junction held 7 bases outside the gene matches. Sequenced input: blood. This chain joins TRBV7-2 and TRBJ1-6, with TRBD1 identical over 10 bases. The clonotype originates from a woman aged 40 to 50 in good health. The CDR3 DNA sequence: TGTGCCAGCAGCCCACGACAGGGGGCGCGTTCACCCCTCCACTTT. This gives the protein CASSPRQGARSPLHF.